A selection of T cell receptor beta chains follows, all from one sample in a study of OX40 agonist ivuxolimab in advanced cancers. TCRdb's copy holds only in-frame clones and misses some; the assay was immunoSEQ multiplex PCR. The sample gives tens of thousands of clones, roughly 83% of which show up once; around a quarter is in the top ten. The sequenced sample was CD4+ or CD8+ T cells sorted from blood, obtained in a trial of the OX40 agonist ivuxolimab. The receptors stem from an adult with an advanced solid tumor such as melanoma, head and neck, liver or kidney cancer. CDR3s include the opening cysteine and the closing phenylalanine or tryptophan. D genes are given only for firm matches. Where a row states a size, it is once, few, many or the class of an expanded clone; other rows omit it.

d_call | j_call | v_call | clone_size | cdr3_nt | cdr3_aa
TRBD2 | TRBJ2-3 | TRBV28 | NA | TGTGCCAGCCGGGGGGACTCCCGCGTAGATACGCAGTATTTT | CASRGDSRVDTQYF
TRBD2 | TRBJ2-2 | TRBV30 | NA | TGTGCCTGGAGTGGAGCGGGAGTAGGGGAGCTGTTTTTT | CAWSGAGVGELFF
NA | TRBJ2-2 | TRBV6-4 | few | TGTGCCAGCAGTATGGATAGCGACACCGGGGAGCTGTTTTTT | CASSMDSDTGELFF
NA | TRBJ2-1 | TRBV5-1 | few | TGCGCCAGCAGCTTGGCGGGTATTGGAGGCAATGAGCAGTTCTTC | CASSLAGIGGNEQFF
NA | TRBJ2-1 | TRBV11-2 | NA | TGTGCCAGCAGCTTAGACCCCGGCGGGGACTACAATGAGCAGTTCTTC | CASSLDPGGDYNEQFF
TRBD1 | TRBJ2-7 | TRBV30 | NA | TGTGCCTGGGACAGGGGGCTCGAAGAGCAGTACTTC | CAWDRGLEEQYF
TRBD2 | TRBJ2-1 | TRBV28 | NA | TGTGCCAGCAGTTTACTAGCGGGAGTTCTAAATGAGCAGTTCTTC | CASSLLAGVLNEQFF
NA | TRBJ2-5 | TRBV5-1 | NA | TGTGCCAGCAGCTTGAGGCTGCAAGAGACCCAGTACTTC | CASSLRLQETQYF
NA | TRBJ1-1 | TRBV6-6 | NA | TGTGCCAGCAGTACCGGCACAGGGTTGAACACTGAAGCTTTCTTT | CASSTGTGLNTEAFF
NA | TRBJ2-5 | TRBV6-6 | NA | TGTGCCAGCAGAAAATGGGCGGGCCCCCAAGAGACCCAGTACTTC | CASRKWAGPQETQYF
NA | TRBJ2-3 | TRBV6-6 | NA | TGTGCCAGCAGTTACACAAAGATGGGCGATACGCAGTATTTT | CASSYTKMGDTQYF
TRBD2 | TRBJ2-1 | TRBV6-5 | NA | TGTGCCAGCAGAAGACTAGCGGGGCCCTACAATGAGCAGTTCTTC | CASRRLAGPYNEQFF
TRBD2 | TRBJ2-7 | TRBV28 | NA | TGTGCCAGCCGGACTAGCGGGTTCCACGAGCAGTACTTC | CASRTSGFHEQYF
NA | TRBJ2-7 | TRBV10-3 | NA | TGTGCCATCAGTGCTGGTAGGGAAACCTACGAGCAGTACTTC | CAISAGRETYEQYF
NA | TRBJ2-3 | TRBV7-9 | NA | TGTGCCAGCAGCTTAAGGGATACGCAGTATTTT | CASSLRDTQYF
TRBD2 | TRBJ2-7 | TRBV6-1 | NA | TGTGCCAGCAGTGTAGCGGGAGAAGCCTACGAGCAGTACTTC | CASSVAGEAYEQYF
NA | TRBJ2-7 | TRBV2 | NA | TGTGCCAGCAGTGAAGCGCAGAGCGAGCAGTACTTC | CASSEAQSEQYF
NA | TRBJ2-1 | TRBV21-1 | NA | TGTGCCAGCAGCAAGGCCCACCTTAGCGGGAGCACCTACAATGAGCAGTTCTTC | CASSKAHLSGSTYNEQFF
TRBD1 | TRBJ2-7 | TRBV27 | NA | TGTGCCAGCAGTCCTAGTGTGGGACAGTTGACCTACGAGCAGTACTTC | CASSPSVGQLTYEQYF